The following is a T cell receptor (beta chain) sequence with its context. This sample was included in a study of blood T cells in healthy people across ages. CDR3 length: 15 amino acids. Germline CDR1 SGHTA, CDR2 FQGTGA. A second PCR, run for about 6 to 11 cycles, used a sample-barcoded 5' primer plus a J-beta primer mix. TCRdb itself ran the 5' RACE reads through MiXCR, one entry per CDR3 protein. The sample holds about 1.8 million distinct CDR3 sequences; just under 50% are singletons and the top ten take about 2.1%. The sequence was collected from a woman in her thirties or forties in good health. The rearrangement uses TRBV7-3 and TRBJ2-7, with TRBD1 matching 8 bases. The J call is in doubt because the DNA end fits TRBJ2-5 better. Material: blood. DNA of the CDR3: TGTGCCAGCAGCTTAAGGACAGGGAAGGTGGAGACCCAGTACTTC. This sequence encodes CASSLRTGKVETQYF.